This T cell receptor (beta chain) was recorded in a study of blood T cell repertoires in COVID-19 (dated by TCRdb to 2020 to 2021). Looking at the study overall: Samples from collaborators originated in the United States, Italy and Spain and spanned both the acute and convalescent phases of COVID-19. A freely available public database, intended as a resource for researchers studying the immune response to SARS-CoV-2, is where the repertoires were released. Where available, HLA class I and class II types were obtained from metadata supplied by the sample provider rather than from assay-based typing. The prospective study material was composed of cDNA or gDNA derived from T cells, B-cell-depleted T cells, or PBMCs. The samples were drawn from two sources: the first 160 participants of the ongoing ImmuneRACE study, and over 950 subjects contributed by 6 global collaborators. The sample metadata nearly always contained a de-identified subject ID, COVID-19 status, age in years and sex. Deeply sampled blood TCRbeta repertoires from subjects exposed to, actively infected with, or recovered from COVID-19 were included in the dataset. The study at large found these results: How much clinical and demographic metadata was included differed by source and by participant, and the metadata was provided uncurated.

Reading the germline V gene (reference sequence) gives CDR1 SEHNR and CDR2 FQNEAQ. The CDR3, cysteine through phenylalanine, is 14 amino acids long. Of the read, only the CDR3 DNA is kept; its 42 bases are in frame from base 1. V is trimmed back by 4 bases and J by 7 bases, and the junction contains 3 bases that no gene match accounts for. As regards this clone: No antigen is known for it. Per-base qualities were not stored, and no clone one base away is much larger.

Participants in the prospective study were enrolled through a virtual design, were aged about 18 to 89 years, and lived in approximately 24 United States geographic areas. To assign participants to cohorts, the prospective study relied on clinical history that participants themselves reported in a screening survey and a study questionnaire. Exposed participants were defined as having been in contact with someone with a PCR-confirmed or clinician-diagnosed COVID-19 case within 2 weeks of study entry. In the prospective study, mobile phlebotomists collected whole blood, serum and a nasopharyngeal or oropharyngeal swab from each participant. Additional blood draws and questionnaires over an approximately 2-month period could optionally be provided by prospective study participants. Blood samples from the prospective study were shipped frozen or at room temperature prior to DNA extraction. TCRbeta CDR3 regions were amplified from genomic DNA by means of the immunoSEQ Assay, a bias-controlled multiplex PCR. Per the authors' processing: The number of nucleated cells in each sample was estimated from the amplification of reference gene primers within the assay. To quantify the absolute abundance of each unique TCRbeta CDR3 rearrangement, sequence reads were collapsed and filtered. For each sample, productive Simpson clonality was calculated as the square root of Simpson's diversity index across productive rearrangements. In its TCRdb copy, this immuneACCESS table keeps in-frame sequences only and misses some clones. Where compared with another copy, unresolved V genes explain less than half of these, and the others have no known cause. The V and J calls and clone size are taken from that table; D and trimming were inferred from the DNA. The sample yields 300,000 to 400,000 clones; roughly 90% were counted once. Clones ranked in the top ten supply roughly 3.6% of the sample.

What was sequenced was PBMCs or T cells enriched from blood (not recorded which). Rearrangement joined TRBV7-9 to TRBJ2-2; a stretch of 10 junction bases matches TRBD1. This clonotype originated in a woman aged 25 to 39 who had been exposed to COVID-19. The sequence in DNA is TGTGCCAGCAGCTCGGGACAGGGGAACGGGGAGCTGTTTTTT. This encodes CASSSGQGNGELFF.